Sequencing of this T cell receptor (beta chain) was carried out in a study of blood T cell repertoires in COVID-19. Study-level information: The United States, Italy and Spain were the sources of the acute and convalescent COVID-19 samples.

Source study methods: Amplifying reference gene primers gave estimates of nucleated cell counts. This table comes from immunoSEQ multiplex PCR, and its TCRdb copy is limited to in-frame clones, with some not included. V and J calls and clone size are given by that table; D and trimming were obtained from the DNA. The table lists 150,000 to 200,000 clones, roughly 80% of them singletons. This CDR3 comprises 15 residues. Trimming took 0 bases from V and 7 from J; bases not matched to a gene: 5. CDR1 SGHNT and CDR2 YYREEE come from the germline V gene (reference sequence). The sequence derives from a woman in her 30s with acute or convalescent COVID-19. The specimen was peripheral blood. J is TRBJ2-1 and V is TRBV5-4, with TRBD2 identical over 9 bases. The CDR3 reads CASSLDSGRVNEQFF. CDR3 nucleotide sequence: TGTGCCAGCAGCTTGGATAGCGGGAGAGTGAATGAGCAGTTCTTC.